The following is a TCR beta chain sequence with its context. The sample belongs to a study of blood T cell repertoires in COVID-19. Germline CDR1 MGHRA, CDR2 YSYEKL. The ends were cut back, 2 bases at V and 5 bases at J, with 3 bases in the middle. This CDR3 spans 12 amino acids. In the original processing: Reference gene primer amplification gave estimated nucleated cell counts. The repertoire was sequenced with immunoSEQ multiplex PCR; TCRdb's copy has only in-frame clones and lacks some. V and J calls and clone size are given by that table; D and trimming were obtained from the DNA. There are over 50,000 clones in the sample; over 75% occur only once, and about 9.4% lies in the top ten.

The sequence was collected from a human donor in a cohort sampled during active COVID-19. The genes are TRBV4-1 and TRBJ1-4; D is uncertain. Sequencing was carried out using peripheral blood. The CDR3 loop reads CASSQLNEKLFF. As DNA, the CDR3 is TGCGCCAGCAGCCAACTCAATGAAAAACTGTTTTTT.